This paragraph reports one T cell receptor (beta chain). The source of the sample is a study of CD8 T cells in Susac syndrome. From blood CD8+ and CD4+ T cells, TCR beta sequences were generated. The multiple sclerosis controls were treatment-naive patients with relapsing-remitting disease that was stable or active. Negative isolation yielded CD8+ and CD4+ T cells; FACS enriched TEMRA cells. Random hexamers served to reverse transcribe roughly 0.5 to 1 ug RNA. Across 54 Vbeta and 13 Jbeta, TCR beta CDR3 was amplified with immunoSEQ multiplex PCR. TCRdb fed the immunoSEQ multiplex PCR reads into MiXCR, producing one record per CDR3 protein. The sample records some 140,000 distinct CDR3 sequences, around nine tenths being singletons. This CDR3 has 13 residues. Germline V gene sequence: CDR1 SGHTA, CDR2 FQGNSA. Trimming stripped 4 bases from V and 8 bases from J, with 12 bases between.

V usage is TRBV7-2 and J usage is TRBJ2-1; D uncertain. Sequencing was performed on CD8+ T cells from PBMCs. The TCR comes from a human donor with multiple sclerosis. The CDR3 nucleotides read TGTGCCAGCAGCTCTATCCCGATCGATGAGCAGTTCTTC. Its protein is CASSSIPIDEQFF.